This T cell receptor beta chain was obtained from a study of blood T cells in healthy people across ages. Remarks on this clonotype: Its antigen is not identified.

Study results and caveats: It was not possible, with unsorted PBMCs, to conclusively compare naive and antigen-experienced cells.

Sample-barcoded 5' priming and a J-beta primer mix drove a second PCR of roughly 7 to 11 cycles. TCRdb called the 5' RACE reads again in MiXCR, with one record for every CDR3 protein. Of roughly 1,300,000 distinct CDR3 sequences listed, roughly 64% are singletons. This clonotype was obtained from a young man in good health. Sequencing used blood.

CDR3 loop: CASSLLRDYGYTF. The DNA for the CDR3 is TGTGCCAGCAGCTTATTACGGGACTATGGCTACACCTTC. The rearrangement uses TRBV7-9 and TRBJ1-2; no clear D gene. Germline V lookup: CDR1 SEHNR, CDR2 FQNEAQ (reference sequence). CDR3 size: 13 residues. V dropped 2 bases and J dropped 3 bases, with 7 bases sitting between them.